This entry describes one T cell receptor beta chain. Its antigen is not known. Profiled with immunoSEQ multiplex PCR; TCRdb holds only in-frame clones, not every one. The data hold some 170,000 clones, with roughly 86% observed a single time. Between the trimmed V and J ends, which lost 1 base and 1 base, there was a span of 10 bases. The V gene's germline CDR1 is MNHEY and CDR2 SMNVEV (reference sequence). The CDR3 sequence is 15 residues long. The data are from a study of cytomegalovirus exposure and HLA in healthy donors. Findings of the study overall: First-cohort TCR clusters tended to co-occur in the 130 or so validation repertoires, a later analysis found. Usually a TCR sequence was rare, but some public TCRs were found in many donors.

While the first cohort had hundreds of subjects, the donors belonged to the separate validation cohort of 100 to 150 subjects. Sequenced sample: PBMCs. This sequence was found in a man under 40 in good health and CMV-seropositive. The gene calls are TRBV27 and TRBJ1-1, with D possibly matching TRBD1 (6 bases). The CDR3 coding sequence is TGTGCCAGCAGTTTATTTACAGGGACGAACACTGAAGCTTTCTTT. It codes for CASSLFTGTNTEAFF.